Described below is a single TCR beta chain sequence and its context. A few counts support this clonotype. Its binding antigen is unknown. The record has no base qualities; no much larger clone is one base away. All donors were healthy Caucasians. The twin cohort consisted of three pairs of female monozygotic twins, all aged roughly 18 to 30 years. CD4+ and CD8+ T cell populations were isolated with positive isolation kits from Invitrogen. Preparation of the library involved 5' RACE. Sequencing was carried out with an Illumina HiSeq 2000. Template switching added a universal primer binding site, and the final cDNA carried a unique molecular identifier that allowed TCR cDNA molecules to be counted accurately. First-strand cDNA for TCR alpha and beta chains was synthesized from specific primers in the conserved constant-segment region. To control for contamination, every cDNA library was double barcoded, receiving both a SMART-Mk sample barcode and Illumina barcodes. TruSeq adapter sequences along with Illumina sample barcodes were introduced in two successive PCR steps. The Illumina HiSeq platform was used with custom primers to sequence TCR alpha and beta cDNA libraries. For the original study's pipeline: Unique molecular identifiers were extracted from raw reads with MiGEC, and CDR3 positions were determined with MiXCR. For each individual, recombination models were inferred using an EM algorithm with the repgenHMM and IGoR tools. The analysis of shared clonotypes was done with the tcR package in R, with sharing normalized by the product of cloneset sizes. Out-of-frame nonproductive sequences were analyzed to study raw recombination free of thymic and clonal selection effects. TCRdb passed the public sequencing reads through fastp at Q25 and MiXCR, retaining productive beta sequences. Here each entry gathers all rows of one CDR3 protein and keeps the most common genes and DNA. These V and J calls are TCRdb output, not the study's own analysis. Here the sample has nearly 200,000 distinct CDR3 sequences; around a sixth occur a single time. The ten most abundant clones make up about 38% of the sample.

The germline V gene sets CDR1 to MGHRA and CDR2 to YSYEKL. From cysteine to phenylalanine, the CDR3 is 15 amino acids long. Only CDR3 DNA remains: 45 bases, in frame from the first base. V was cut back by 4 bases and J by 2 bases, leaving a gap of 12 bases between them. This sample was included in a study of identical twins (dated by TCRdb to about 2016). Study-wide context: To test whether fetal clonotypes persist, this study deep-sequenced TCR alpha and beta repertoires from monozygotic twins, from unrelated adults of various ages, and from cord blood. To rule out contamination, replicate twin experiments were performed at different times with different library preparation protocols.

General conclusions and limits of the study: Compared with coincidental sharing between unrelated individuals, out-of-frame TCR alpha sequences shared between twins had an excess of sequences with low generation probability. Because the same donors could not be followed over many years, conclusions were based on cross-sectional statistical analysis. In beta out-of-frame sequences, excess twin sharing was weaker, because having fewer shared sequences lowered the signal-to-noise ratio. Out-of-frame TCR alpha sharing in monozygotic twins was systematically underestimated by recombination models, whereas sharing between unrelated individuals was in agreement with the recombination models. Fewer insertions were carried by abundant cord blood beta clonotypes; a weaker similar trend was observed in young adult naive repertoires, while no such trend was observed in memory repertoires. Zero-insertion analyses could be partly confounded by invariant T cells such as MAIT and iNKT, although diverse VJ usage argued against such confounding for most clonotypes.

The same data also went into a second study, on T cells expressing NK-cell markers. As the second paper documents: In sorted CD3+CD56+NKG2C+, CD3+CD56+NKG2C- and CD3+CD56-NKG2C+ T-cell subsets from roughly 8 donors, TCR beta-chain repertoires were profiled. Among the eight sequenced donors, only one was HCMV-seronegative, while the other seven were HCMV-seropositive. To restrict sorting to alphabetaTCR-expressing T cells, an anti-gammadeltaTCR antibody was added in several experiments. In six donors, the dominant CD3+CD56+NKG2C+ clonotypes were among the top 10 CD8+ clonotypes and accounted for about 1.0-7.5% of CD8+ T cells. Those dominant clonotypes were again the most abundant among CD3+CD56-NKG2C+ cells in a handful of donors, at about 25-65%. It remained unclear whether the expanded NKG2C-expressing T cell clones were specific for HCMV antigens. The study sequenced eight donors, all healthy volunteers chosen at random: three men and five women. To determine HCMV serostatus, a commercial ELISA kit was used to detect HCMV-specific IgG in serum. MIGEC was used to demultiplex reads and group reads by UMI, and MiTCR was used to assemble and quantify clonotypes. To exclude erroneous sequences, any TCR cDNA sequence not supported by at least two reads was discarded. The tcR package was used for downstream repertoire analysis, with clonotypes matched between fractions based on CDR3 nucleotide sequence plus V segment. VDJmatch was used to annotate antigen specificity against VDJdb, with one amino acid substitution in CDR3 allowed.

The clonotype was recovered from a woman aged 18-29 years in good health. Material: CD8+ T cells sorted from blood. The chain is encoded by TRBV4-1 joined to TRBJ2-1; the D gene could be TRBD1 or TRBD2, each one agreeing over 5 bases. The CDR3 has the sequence CASSRTRGAYNEQFF. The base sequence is TGCGCCAGCAGCCGAACAAGGGGAGCCTACAATGAGCAGTTCTTC.